The T cell receptor beta chain described here comes from a study of CD8 T cells in ankylosing spondylitis (dated by TCRdb to 2016 to 2017). Context from the whole study: The study profiled T cell receptor beta repertoires in healthy donors and ankylosing spondylitis patients to find disease-linked TCR variants. The whole study cohort included 108 healthy donors and 20 to 25 ankylosing spondylitis patients. Peripheral blood was sampled, and synovial fluid was additionally collected from ankylosing spondylitis patients. Points the paper makes about the study in general: The disease-linked clones showed a CD8+ phenotype and occurred at relatively low frequencies in peripheral blood. Some motif variants were previously reported in synovial fluid and blood of reactive arthritis patients, suggesting common disease-initiation mechanisms. A TCR beta motif made up of several highly homologous amino acid variants appeared to be characteristic of blood from ankylosing spondylitis patients. The disease-linked clones were reported to be significantly enriched in matched synovial fluid samples from ankylosing spondylitis patients.

Inclusive of the bounding cysteine and phenylalanine, the CDR3 is 15 residues long. The DNA shown is the 45-base CDR3, in frame from base 1. Trimming accounts for 4 bases at V and 5 bases at J, while the number of junction bases matched to no gene is 11. The germline V gene (reference sequence) gives CDR1 as MNHEY and CDR2 as SMNVEV. Sequenced on an Illumina HiSeq 2500. Quantitative 5'-RACE with molecular barcodes was the method used to prepare the TCR beta libraries. From the authors' description of their analysis: A new computational method, built on a probabilistic model of VDJ rearrangement, was used to identify disease-linked TCR variants. In TCRdb, the public reads were trimmed at Q25 with fastp and aligned with MiXCR, with productive beta chains retained. Entries that share a CDR3 protein sequence are merged under the most common genes and DNA. The V and J calls here are based on TCRdb, not the publication. Within this sample are around 320,000 distinct CDR3 sequences, with roughly 20% of them counted one time only. Roughly 3.6% of the sample comes from the top ten.

To note about this clonotype: The antigen it binds to is not known. The input lacks base qualities; no much larger clone sits a single base away.

The clonotype comes from a female donor with ankylosing spondylitis or in good health (not recorded which). The receptor chain draws on TRBV27 and TRBJ2-7, with 7 bases matching TRBD1. Sequences were obtained from blood, either unsorted or a sorted T cell fraction (not recorded which). The sequenced DNA is TGTGCCAGCAGTTCTTCCCGCCGACAGGGCCACGAGCAGTACTTC. Its translation reads: CASSSSRRQGHEQYF.